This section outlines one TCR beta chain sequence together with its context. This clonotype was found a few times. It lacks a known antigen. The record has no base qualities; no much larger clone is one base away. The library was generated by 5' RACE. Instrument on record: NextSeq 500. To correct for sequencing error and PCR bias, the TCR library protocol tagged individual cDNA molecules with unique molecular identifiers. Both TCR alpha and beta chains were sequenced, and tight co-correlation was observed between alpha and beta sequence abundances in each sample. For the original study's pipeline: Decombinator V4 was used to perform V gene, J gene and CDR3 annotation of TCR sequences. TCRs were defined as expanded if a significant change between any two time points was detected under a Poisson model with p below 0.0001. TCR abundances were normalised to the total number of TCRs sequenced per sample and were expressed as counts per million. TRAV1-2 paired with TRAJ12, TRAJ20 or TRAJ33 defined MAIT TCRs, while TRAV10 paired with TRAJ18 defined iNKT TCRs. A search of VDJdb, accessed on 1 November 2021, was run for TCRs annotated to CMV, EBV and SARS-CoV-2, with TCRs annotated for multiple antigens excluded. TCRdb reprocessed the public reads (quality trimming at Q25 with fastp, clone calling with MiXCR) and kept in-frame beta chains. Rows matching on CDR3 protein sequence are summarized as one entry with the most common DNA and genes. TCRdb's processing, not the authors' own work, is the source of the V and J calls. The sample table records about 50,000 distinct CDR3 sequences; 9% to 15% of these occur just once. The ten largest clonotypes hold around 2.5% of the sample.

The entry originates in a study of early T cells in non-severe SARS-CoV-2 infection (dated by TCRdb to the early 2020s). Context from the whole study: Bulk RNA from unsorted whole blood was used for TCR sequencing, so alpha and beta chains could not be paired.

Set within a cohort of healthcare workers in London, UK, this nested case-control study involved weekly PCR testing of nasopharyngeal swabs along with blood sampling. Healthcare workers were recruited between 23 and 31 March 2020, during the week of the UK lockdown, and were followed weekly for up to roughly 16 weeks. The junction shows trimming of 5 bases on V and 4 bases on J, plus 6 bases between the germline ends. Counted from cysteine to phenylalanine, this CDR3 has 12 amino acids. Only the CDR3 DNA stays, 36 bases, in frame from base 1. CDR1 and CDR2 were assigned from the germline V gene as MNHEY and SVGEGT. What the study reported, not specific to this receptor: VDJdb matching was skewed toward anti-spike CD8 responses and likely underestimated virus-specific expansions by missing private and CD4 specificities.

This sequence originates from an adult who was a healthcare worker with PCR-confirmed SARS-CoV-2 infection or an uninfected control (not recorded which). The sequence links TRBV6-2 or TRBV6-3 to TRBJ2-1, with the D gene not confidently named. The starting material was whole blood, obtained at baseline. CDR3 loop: CASSRWYNEQFF. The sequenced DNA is TGTGCCAGCAGTCGATGGTACAATGAGCAGTTCTTC.